The T cell receptor beta chain described here comes from a study of TIL therapy for anti-PD-1-resistant metastatic lung cancer. Time point of the sample: pre-treatment sample, taken before nivolumab and TIL therapy. Sequencing used immunoSEQ v3. Produced via immunoSEQ multiplex PCR; TCRdb's table is partial and in-frame only. The repertoire holds about 43,000 clones, 65% to 80% seen once, with around 15% in the top ten. V was clipped by 1 base and J by 1 base; unmatched bases: 4. Germline V gene data show CDR1 as SGHNT and CDR2 as YENEEA. The CDR3 spans 15 residues. Sequencing used blood, obtained at baseline. This chain connects TRBV11-3 to TRBJ2-7; 7 positions match TRBD1. The source is a man between 65 and 80 years old with non-small cell lung cancer. CDR3 sequence (DNA): TGTGCCAGCAGCTTAGGGCGACAGGGATCCTACGAGCAGTACTTC. Translating gives CASSLGRQGSYEQYF.